The present T cell receptor (beta chain) was sequenced within a study of blood T cells in healthy people across ages. Findings and caveats of the study: Versus aged donors, long-lived donors had higher diversity and more naive CD4+ cells.

Combining a sample-barcoded 5' primer with a J-beta primer mix, a second PCR ran for about 7 to 11 cycles. Each sample yielded at least 2.5 million CDR3-containing paired-end reads. MiXCR, applied by TCRdb to the 5' RACE reads, yields one record per CDR3 protein. The table includes under 1,000,000 distinct CDR3 sequences, 35% to 60% detected once. A few counts support this clonotype. Its specificity is not known. This CDR3 region has 14 residues. Germline lookup yields CDR1 LNHNV and CDR2 YYDKDF (reference sequence). The V and J ends lost 5 bases and 1 base respectively, with 10 bases between them. The sequence was obtained from a man older than 75 in good health. The chain links TRBV15 to TRBJ2-3, with D unclear. Material for sequencing was blood. This CDR3 is CATSGPIGTDTQYF. CDR3 DNA sequence: TGTGCCACCAGCGGGCCGATCGGCACAGATACGCAGTATTTT.